This passage covers 6 T cell receptor beta chains from one sample sequenced in a study of blood T cell repertoires in COVID-19. Here immunoSEQ multiplex PCR was the method, and the copy in TCRdb shows in-frame clones only, minus some. The sample carries 350,000 to 450,000 clones, 80% to 90% recorded once. Material for sequencing was PBMCs or T cells enriched from blood (not recorded which). These receptors were collected from a man aged 30 to 45 who had recovered from COVID-19.

The J gene is TRBJ1-2, the V gene TRBV18, with 7 positions matching TRBD1. This CDR3 is built from 13 residues. The V gene's germline CDR1 is KGHSH and CDR2 LQKENI. The V segment lost 4 bases and the J segment 5 bases; nucleotides outside the gene matches: 4. This chain's CDR3 is CASSLTGEYGYTF. The CDR3 DNA reads as TGTGCCAGCTCACTCACAGGGGAATATGGCTACACCTTC.

The chain joins TRBV29-1 to TRBJ2-6; 7 bases match TRBD1. CDR1 SQVTM and CDR2 ANQGSEA come from the germline V gene. CDR3 size: 15 residues. The V segment lost 3 bases and the J segment 0 bases; nucleotides outside the gene matches: 2. The CDR3 reads CSVEGDSSGANVLTF. The CDR3 DNA reads TGCAGCGTTGAGGGGGACAGCTCTGGGGCCAACGTCCTGACTTTC.

The J gene is TRBJ2-3, the V gene TRBV23-1; 7 bases are shared with TRBD1. TRBV23-1 carries the ORF label, with uncertain function. CDR3 length: 17 residues. Losses at the gene ends were 0 bases for V and 0 bases for J; bases not matched to a gene: 6. The chain's CDR3 is CASSQSNRGASTDTQYF. The CDR3 region has the DNA TGCGCCAGCAGTCAATCAAACAGGGGAGCTAGCACAGATACGCAGTATTTT.

The chain is built from TRBV3-1 (or the pseudogene TRBV3-2) and TRBJ1-1, with a weak D call TRBD1 (6 bases). The CDR3 extends over 15 amino acids. The germline V and J ends were trimmed by 1 base and 4 bases, with 13 bases remaining between them. Germline V gene lookup returns CDR1 LGHDT and CDR2 YNNKEL (reference sequence). CDR3 nucleotide sequence: TGTGCCAGCAGCCAAGTTGGGGGCGCGGTCACTGAAGCTTTCTTT. As protein: CASSQVGGAVTEAFF.

This clone was recorded only once. This sequence joins TRBV29-1 and TRBJ2-7, with D perhaps matching TRBD1 (6 bases). Trimming pared 6 bases from V and 3 bases from J, leaving 12 bases between. The germline gives CDR1 SQVTM, CDR2 ANQGSEA. There are 12 residues in the CDR3. In DNA, the CDR3 is TGCAGCGTGGGGGCAGAGGGCTACGAGCAGTACTTC. This translates into CSVGAEGYEQYF.

The chain links TRBV28 to TRBJ1-1; the D is unclear. Trimming cost V 5 bases and J 2 bases, with 9 bases left between them. The germline V gene has CDR1 MDHEN and CDR2 SYDVKM. The CDR3 extends over 13 amino acids. The CDR3 nucleotides read TGTGCCAGCAGTGGCGGCACTAACACTGAAGCTTTCTTT. This translates into CASSGGTNTEAFF.